Listed below are T cell receptor beta chains from one sample, sequenced in a study of blood T cell repertoires in COVID-19. Sequenced by immunoSEQ multiplex PCR; TCRdb stores in-frame clones only, minus some. The table shows approximately 160,000 clones, with 70% to 90% occurring only once. The material sequenced was peripheral blood. These receptors were taken from a man aged 60 to 69 who had recovered from COVID-19. The CDR3 runs from the conserved cysteine through the conserved F or W. D genes are given only for firm matches. Size tells how often a clone was seen (once, few, many) or the class of an expanded clone, and some rows leave it out.

V gene: TRBV19; D gene: TRBD1; clone size: NA; J gene: TRBJ2-5; CDR3 protein: CASSRDRDAGETQYF; CDR3 DNA: TGTGCCAGTAGTAGGGACAGGGACGCTGGGGAGACCCAGTACTTC
V gene: TRBV5-4; D gene: TRBD1; clone size: NA; J gene: TRBJ1-2; CDR3 protein: CASSLQGAPGYTF; CDR3 DNA: TGTGCCAGCAGCTTACAGGGGGCGCCTGGCTACACCTTC
V gene: TRBV5-1; D gene: NA; clone size: NA; J gene: TRBJ1-2; CDR3 protein: CASSLAGVYGYTF; CDR3 DNA: TGCGCCAGCAGCTTGGCAGGGGTCTATGGCTACACCTTC
V gene: TRBV6-6; D gene: TRBD1; clone size: NA; J gene: TRBJ2-2; CDR3 protein: CASSSTGTGGSGELFF; CDR3 DNA: TGTGCCAGCAGTTCTACCGGGACAGGGGGCTCCGGGGAGCTGTTTTTT
V gene: TRBV12-3/TRBV12-4; D gene: TRBD1; clone size: NA; J gene: TRBJ1-2; CDR3 protein: CASRGTGDAGYTF; CDR3 DNA: TGTGCCAGCAGGGGTACAGGGGACGCTGGCTACACCTTC
V gene: TRBV5-4; D gene: TRBD1; clone size: NA; J gene: TRBJ1-1; CDR3 protein: CASSSDRGTGNTEAFF; CDR3 DNA: TGTGCCAGCAGCTCAGACAGGGGAACGGGGAACACTGAAGCTTTCTTT
V gene: TRBV27; D gene: NA; clone size: NA; J gene: TRBJ2-5; CDR3 protein: CASSPLQATQYF; CDR3 DNA: TGTGCCAGCAGCCCACTTCAGGCGACCCAGTACTTC
V gene: TRBV30; D gene: NA; clone size: NA; J gene: TRBJ1-4; CDR3 protein: CAWSDTGMGEKLFF; CDR3 DNA: TGTGCCTGGAGCGATACAGGGATGGGAGAAAAACTGTTTTTT
V gene: TRBV2; D gene: NA; clone size: once; J gene: TRBJ2-5; CDR3 protein: CASEKEQETQYF; CDR3 DNA: TGTGCCAGCGAAAAGGAACAGGAGACCCAGTACTTC
V gene: TRBV5-8; D gene: NA; clone size: NA; J gene: TRBJ2-3; CDR3 protein: CASSLKGWVQSTDTQYF; CDR3 DNA: TGTGCCAGCAGCTTGAAGGGGTGGGTACAGAGCACAGATACGCAGTATTTT
V gene: TRBV27; D gene: NA; clone size: NA; J gene: TRBJ2-1; CDR3 protein: CASGDLSSYNEQFF; CDR3 DNA: TGTGCCAGCGGGGACTTAAGCTCCTACAATGAGCAGTTCTTC
V gene: TRBV19; D gene: TRBD1; clone size: NA; J gene: TRBJ1-4; CDR3 protein: CASTYRGNEKLFF; CDR3 DNA: TGTGCCAGTACCTACAGGGGAAATGAAAAACTGTTTTTT
V gene: TRBV27; D gene: NA; clone size: NA; J gene: TRBJ2-4; CDR3 protein: CASSFRGTKNIQYF; CDR3 DNA: TGTGCCAGCAGTTTCAGAGGGACCAAAAACATTCAGTACTTC
V gene: TRBV19; D gene: TRBD2; clone size: NA; J gene: TRBJ2-1; CDR3 protein: CASSFRGGREQFF; CDR3 DNA: TGTGCCAGTAGTTTTCGGGGGGGCCGGGAGCAGTTCTTC
V gene: TRBV6-6; D gene: NA; clone size: NA; J gene: TRBJ1-5; CDR3 protein: CASRGGTLDQPQHF; CDR3 DNA: TGTGCCAGCAGGGGAGGGACCTTGGATCAGCCCCAGCATTTT
V gene: TRBV9; D gene: NA; clone size: NA; J gene: TRBJ2-3; CDR3 protein: CASSVGGGQNPDTQYF; CDR3 DNA: TGTGCCAGCAGCGTAGGAGGGGGTCAGAACCCAGATACGCAGTATTTT
V gene: TRBV5-1; D gene: NA; clone size: few; J gene: TRBJ2-2; CDR3 protein: CASSLVQGSAAGELFF; CDR3 DNA: TGCGCCAGCAGCTTGGTTCAAGGGAGTGCGGCCGGGGAGCTGTTTTTT
V gene: TRBV2; D gene: NA; clone size: NA; J gene: TRBJ1-1; CDR3 protein: CASRATGLMNTEAFF; CDR3 DNA: TGTGCCAGCAGGGCGACAGGTTTAATGAACACTGAAGCTTTCTTT
V gene: TRBV19; D gene: NA; clone size: once; J gene: TRBJ1-2; CDR3 protein: CASSLQAVSYGYTF; CDR3 DNA: TGTGCCAGTAGTCTCCAGGCCGTGAGCTATGGCTACACCTTC
V gene: TRBV1; D gene: NA; clone size: NA; J gene: TRBJ2-1; CDR3 protein: CTSSPRLGGGFNEQFF; CDR3 DNA: TGCACCAGCAGCCCGAGACTGGGGGGAGGTTTTAATGAGCAGTTCTTC
V gene: TRBV3-1/TRBV3-2; D gene: NA; clone size: NA; J gene: TRBJ1-1; CDR3 protein: CASSAWSRGTEAFF; CDR3 DNA: TGTGCCAGCAGCGCCTGGTCGAGGGGGACTGAAGCTTTCTTT
V gene: TRBV7-8; D gene: NA; clone size: NA; J gene: TRBJ2-2; CDR3 protein: CASSATAGTGELFF; CDR3 DNA: TGTGCCAGCAGCGCGACCGCGGGGACCGGGGAGCTGTTTTTT
V gene: TRBV7-2; D gene: TRBD1; clone size: NA; J gene: TRBJ1-5; CDR3 protein: CASSEQGGNQPQHF; CDR3 DNA: TGTGCCAGCAGTGAACAGGGGGGAAATCAGCCCCAGCATTTT
V gene: TRBV5-8; D gene: TRBD1; clone size: NA; J gene: TRBJ1-5; CDR3 protein: CASTDGGGRGTGNQPQHF; CDR3 DNA: TGTGCCAGCACCGACGGGGGTGGCAGGGGGACTGGTAATCAGCCCCAGCATTTT
V gene: TRBV19; D gene: NA; clone size: NA; J gene: TRBJ2-7; CDR3 protein: CASKGSYSYEQYF; CDR3 DNA: TGTGCCAGCAAAGGGAGCTACTCCTACGAGCAGTACTTC
V gene: TRBV27; D gene: NA; clone size: NA; J gene: TRBJ1-2; CDR3 protein: CASSHFGGGSYTF; CDR3 DNA: TGTGCCAGCAGTCACTTTGGGGGGGGGAGCTACACCTTC
V gene: TRBV19; D gene: NA; clone size: NA; J gene: TRBJ2-5; CDR3 protein: CASSPASGGTQYF; CDR3 DNA: TGTGCCAGTAGTCCCGCTTCAGGAGGGACCCAGTACTTC
V gene: TRBV5-1; D gene: TRBD1; clone size: NA; J gene: TRBJ2-1; CDR3 protein: CASSWLDRGRQGNEQFF; CDR3 DNA: TGCGCCAGCAGCTGGCTGGACAGGGGGCGCCAGGGCAATGAGCAGTTCTTC
V gene: TRBV3-1/TRBV3-2; D gene: NA; clone size: NA; J gene: TRBJ1-2; CDR3 protein: CASSQEAGNYGYTF; CDR3 DNA: TGTGCCAGCAGCCAAGAGGCAGGCAACTATGGCTACACCTTC
V gene: TRBV11-1; D gene: TRBD2; clone size: NA; J gene: TRBJ2-2; CDR3 protein: CASSLGSGGAGELFF; CDR3 DNA: TGTGCCAGCAGCTTAGGCAGCGGGGGGGCCGGGGAGCTGTTTTTT
V gene: TRBV19; D gene: NA; clone size: few; J gene: TRBJ1-4; CDR3 protein: CASSIGGHSNEKLFF; CDR3 DNA: TGTGCCAGTAGTATAGGGGGACACAGTAATGAAAAACTGTTTTTT
V gene: TRBV7-2; D gene: TRBD2; clone size: NA; J gene: TRBJ2-5; CDR3 protein: CASSLAGLAGETQYF; CDR3 DNA: TGTGCCAGCAGCTTAGCGGGACTAGCGGGGGAGACCCAGTACTTC
V gene: TRBV7-8; D gene: TRBD1; clone size: NA; J gene: TRBJ2-1; CDR3 protein: CASSLTHAGQGSGEQFF; CDR3 DNA: TGTGCCAGCAGCTTAACTCATGCAGGACAGGGCTCAGGCGAGCAGTTCTTC
V gene: TRBV10-3; D gene: TRBD1; clone size: NA; J gene: TRBJ2-2; CDR3 protein: CAISEVGQGAGTGELFF; CDR3 DNA: TGTGCCATCAGTGAAGTAGGACAGGGGGCTGGCACCGGGGAGCTGTTTTTT
V gene: TRBV5-6; D gene: TRBD1; clone size: NA; J gene: TRBJ2-3; CDR3 protein: CASSLVAQGVYTDTQYF; CDR3 DNA: TGTGCCAGCAGCTTGGTTGCTCAGGGGGTATACACAGATACGCAGTATTTT
V gene: TRBV5-1; D gene: TRBD1; clone size: NA; J gene: TRBJ1-6; CDR3 protein: CASSLTSPTGAISPLHF; CDR3 DNA: TGCGCCAGCAGCTTGACCTCCCCGACAGGGGCCATCTCACCCCTCCACTTT
V gene: TRBV11-2; D gene: NA; clone size: NA; J gene: TRBJ2-2; CDR3 protein: CASQGNTGELFF; CDR3 DNA: TGTGCCAGTCAGGGGAACACCGGGGAGCTGTTTTTT
V gene: TRBV18; D gene: NA; clone size: NA; J gene: TRBJ1-6; CDR3 protein: CASARSGGGPPLHF; CDR3 DNA: TGTGCCAGCGCCCGGTCGGGGGGAGGCCCACCCCTCCACTTT
V gene: TRBV4-1; D gene: NA; clone size: once; J gene: TRBJ2-1; CDR3 protein: CASSPGSAYNEQFF; CDR3 DNA: TGCGCCAGCAGCCCGGGGTCGGCCTACAATGAGCAGTTCTTC
V gene: TRBV5-1; D gene: NA; clone size: NA; J gene: TRBJ1-1; CDR3 protein: CASSFGGAAAEAFF; CDR3 DNA: TGCGCCAGCAGCTTTGGGGGGGCGGCGGCTGAAGCTTTCTTT
V gene: TRBV7-2; D gene: TRBD1; clone size: NA; J gene: TRBJ1-2; CDR3 protein: CASSLGANRGVEGYTF; CDR3 DNA: TGTGCCAGCAGCTTAGGGGCCAACAGGGGTGTGGAGGGCTACACCTTC
V gene: TRBV3-1/TRBV3-2; D gene: NA; clone size: once; J gene: TRBJ1-2; CDR3 protein: CASSQATYGYTF; CDR3 DNA: TGTGCCAGCAGCCAAGCTACGTATGGCTACACCTTC
V gene: TRBV28; D gene: TRBD1; clone size: NA; J gene: TRBJ2-7; CDR3 protein: CASRQTGGSYEQYF; CDR3 DNA: TGTGCCAGCAGGCAAACAGGGGGCTCCTACGAGCAGTACTTC
V gene: TRBV5-1; D gene: TRBD2; clone size: NA; J gene: TRBJ2-7; CDR3 protein: CASSFWEGIYEQYF; CDR3 DNA: TGCGCCAGCAGTTTCTGGGAGGGGATTTACGAGCAGTACTTC
V gene: TRBV4-2; D gene: TRBD2; clone size: once; J gene: TRBJ2-2; CDR3 protein: CASSQGGAGGQLNTGELFF; CDR3 DNA: TGTGCCAGCAGCCAAGGGGGAGCGGGGGGGCAACTGAACACCGGGGAGCTGTTTTTT